This T cell receptor (beta chain) was sequenced in a study of regulatory T cells in long-lasting Graves disease (dated by TCRdb to the early 2020s). In the study overall: Antithyroid drugs had been taken for less than 3 months by newly diagnosed Graves' disease patients. A total of 33 samples underwent TCR sequencing: approximately 13 from persistent and about 20 from newly diagnosed Graves' disease patients. The study took place in China and was registered as a clinical trial. Persistent Graves' disease patients were compared with newly diagnosed Graves' disease patients by peripheral blood TCR sequencing and RNA sequencing.

V loses 4 bases, J loses 1 base, and the germline ends lie 8 bases apart. The germline V gene encodes CDR1 SQVTM and CDR2 ANQGSEA. Inclusive of the bounding cysteine and phenylalanine, the CDR3 is 12 residues long. The only DNA kept is the CDR3, 36 bases in frame from the first base. Sample time point, as interpreted from the label and publication: newly diagnosed GD, antithyroid drugs for less than 3 months. RNA was extracted from PBMCs in TRIzol for both TCR sequencing and RNA sequencing. The diagnosis of Graves' disease followed American Thyroid Association guidelines. Patients for the study were recruited at an endocrinology department in Xi'an, China. Each patient gave approximately 8.8 milliliters of peripheral blood, collected in an EDTA anticoagulant tube. PBMCs were isolated by Ficoll Paque Plus density gradient separation without further T cell sorting. An Agilent 2100 Bioanalyzer and agarose gel were used to check RNA quality, while a NanoDrop 2000 measured RNA concentration.

General study outcomes and caveats: Persistent disease showed preferential use of TRBV28, TRBJ1-2 and TRBJ2-5, whereas newly diagnosed disease favored TRBV20-1 and TRBJ2-1. The authors noted that the small sample size was a limitation that may lower accuracy. Only the TCR beta chain was sequenced and analyzed. Persistent Graves' disease patients showed lower TCR Shannon entropy and fewer highly expanded clones than newly diagnosed patients, suggesting clonal expansion. Only peripheral blood was studied, because thyroid tissue, the primary lesion, was inaccessible. Patients with persistent disease shared more public clonotypes (under 3,000) than newly diagnosed patients did (about 970).

This clonotype was recorded many times. Its cognate antigen has yet to be identified. Base qualities are not recorded, but no much larger clone differs from it by a single base. Libraries were built with multiplex PCR. The listed sequencing device is Illumina HiSeq 4000. TCR beta libraries were built with iRepertoire HTBI primers and Arm-PCR amplification of CDR3 regions. Before sequencing, the PCR products went through gel purification. The paper's processing steps were these. Gene usage analysis of CDR3 amino acid clonotypes used the 55 to 65 TRBV and 11 to 15 TRBJ segments found across samples. Filtered high-quality paired reads were merged into contigs using COPE and FqMerger. BLAST was used to align contigs to IMGT TRBV, TRBD and TRBJ reference genes, with CDR3 defined following IMGT. Clonotypes above 0.1% frequency were classified as highly expanded clones. Shannon entropy was used to measure repertoire diversity, and the Gini coefficient was used to measure V-J evenness. A clonotype was considered public if more than one individual shared it. TCRdb reanalyzed the raw reads on its own, using fastp at Q25 for trimming and MiXCR for clone calling, and kept in-frame beta chains. Here each entry gathers all rows of one CDR3 protein and keeps the most common genes and DNA. The V and J calls come from TCRdb's annotation, not from the publication. This sample holds a few hundred thousand distinct CDR3 sequences; 15% to 20% were observed only once. Approximately 15% of the sample is held by the ten biggest clonotypes.

These same records also appear under a second study, on T cells in Graves' hyperthyroidism and ophthalmopathy. The second paper states: Graves' hyperthyroidism was defined as stable when no progression to ophthalmopathy occurred over 18 months of follow-up. Hyperthyroidism patients were newly diagnosed, had a disease duration of under 2 months, and were aged 18 to 65 years. The study excluded patients with uncontrolled infections, other autoimmune diseases, pregnancy or lactation. Diagnoses were established on the basis of clinical symptoms, serum thyroxine and TRAb, thyroid ultrasound, and orbital computed tomography. The first round of RT-PCR for the TCR CDR3 was performed with the HTBI primer set and the Qiagen OneStep RT-PCR kit. Most expanded thyroid clonotypes (frequency above 0.001) were also found in blood, which suggests that blood repertoires may mirror thyroid immune responses. A 13 V-J signature model separated ophthalmopathy from stable hyperthyroidism, with around 90% sensitivity and roughly 81% specificity in cross-validation and 80%/75% in testing. During validation, the model predicted progression to ophthalmopathy a median of about 5.9 months ahead of onset, with roughly 65% sensitivity and around 72% specificity. TCR V-J signatures able to tell the groups apart were searched for in a discovery cohort of 100 or so patients, of whom about 40 had Graves' ophthalmopathy and about 55 had stable Graves' hyperthyroidism. An independent validation cohort of under 20 hyperthyroidism patients and 17 patients who later progressed to ophthalmopathy tested prospective prediction of ophthalmopathy. The roughly 91 discovery patients were randomly divided into training and test sets at a 7:3 ratio. In addition, the study compared T-cell repertoires in thyroid tissue and in blood from roughly 6 Graves' hyperthyroidism patients. After blood sampling, hyperthyroidism patients were treated with methimazole at a starting dose of 30 mg daily, and ophthalmopathy patients were treated with high-dose intravenous methylprednisolone. The libraries were constructed in a second round of multiplex PCR and then size-selected and purified. The libraries were sequenced on an Illumina HiSeq2000 using paired-end 100 bp reads. Raw data were processed with SOAPnuke, discarding reads with adapters, uncalled bases, mean Phred below 15, or no exact constant-primer or identifier match. COPE v1.2.5 was used to merge high-quality paired reads, and clonotypes were defined as unique nucleotide sequences. MiTCR v1.1 was used to align clonotypes to the IMGT TRBV, TRBD and TRBJ reference segments. The analysis was restricted to V-J combinations with a frequency above 0.0001, which together covered 99% to 99.2% of the repertoires. The TCS score was defined as F50 (clonal expansion) divided by E x V (chaos), with BLOSUM62-based TCRdist calculated between CDR3 peptides within each V-J. Welch's t-statistics and random forest reduced fewer than 550 V-J features to roughly 13, which were used in a naive Bayes classifier (R e1071). No statistical method was used to set the sample size in advance, and investigators knew the group allocation. According to the paper, TCR Vbeta CDR3 sequencing was carried out on approximately 140 peripheral blood samples, which came from about 45 ophthalmopathy, 80 or so hyperthyroidism and approximately 17 progressor patients.

The sequences come from peripheral blood mononuclear cells (PBMCs), collected at new diagnosis, from a patient treated with antithyroid drugs. Recombination joined TRBV29-1 with TRBJ2-7, with TRBD2 tentatively as D gene (5 bases match). This clonotype was sampled from a woman aged 25 to 39 with Graves disease. Donor details come from another sample of the same person, matched by shared clones. The nucleotide sequence is TGCAGCGTTGGAGGGAATTCCTACGAGCAGTACTTC. Its translation is CSVGGNSYEQYF.